This T cell receptor (beta chain) was identified in a study of T-cell reconstitution after alpha-beta-depleted transplantation in children (dated by TCRdb to between 2015 and 2016). For the study in its entirety: T-cell immune reconstitution after TCRalphabeta/CD19-depleted allogeneic hematopoietic cell transplantation in children was quantitatively tracked in the study by means of TCR repertoire profiling. Summary of the overall study and its limitations: About two months after transplant, the apparently early recovery of alphabetaT-cell counts reportedly depended on just several hundred clones that had expanded rapidly and came from non-depleted graft cells. The high TCRbeta diversity at day 60 in some patients was ascribed to recipient T cells and intrathymic progenitors that had survived conditioning. Over the following months the frequencies of hyperexpanded clones went down, and after one year T-cell counts and TCRbeta diversity were mostly credited to newly produced T cells.

This specimen's treatment or condition label, interpreted: allogeneic hematopoietic cell transplantation with graft depleted of TCRalphabeta T cells and CD19 B cells. The transplant recipients were children given TCRalphabeta/CD19-depleted allogeneic hematopoietic cell grafts. A remark on this clonotype: Which antigen it targets is not known. No base qualities exist here, and no much larger clone lies one base off it.

The library relied on PCR. TCRdb lists the instrument as Illumina HiSeq 2500. Molecular barcoding was employed in the preparation of TCR libraries, with unique molecular identifiers being used to normalize TCRbeta repertoire quantification. The raw public reads went through TCRdb reprocessing: fastp at Q25, MiXCR clone calling, in-frame beta chains kept. Each CDR3 protein gets just one entry, which takes the most common genes and DNA from the rows behind it. The sample includes around 450,000 distinct CDR3 sequences, with roughly 44% observed a single time. Under 35% of the sample belongs to the ten largest clones. CDR3 length: 12 amino acids, cysteine to phenylalanine. Only the CDR3 portion is preserved as DNA: 36 bases, with reading frame beginning at the first base. The germline V gene encodes CDR1 LGHDT and CDR2 YNNKEL (reference sequence). At the junction V is shortened by 3 bases and J by 10 bases, with 12 bases in between.

The sequencing used PBMCs, collected before TCRalphabeta/CD19-depleted stem cell transplant. This receptor was obtained from a girl aged 2 to 9 with aplastic anemia, due to receive a stem cell transplant. Recombination linked TRBV3-1 to TRBJ2-5; the D gene is possibly TRBD2, with 6 bases matching. The DNA sequence is as follows: TGTGCCAGCAGCCACTCGGAGGGTTTCCAGTACTTC. Its product reads: CASSHSEGFQYF.